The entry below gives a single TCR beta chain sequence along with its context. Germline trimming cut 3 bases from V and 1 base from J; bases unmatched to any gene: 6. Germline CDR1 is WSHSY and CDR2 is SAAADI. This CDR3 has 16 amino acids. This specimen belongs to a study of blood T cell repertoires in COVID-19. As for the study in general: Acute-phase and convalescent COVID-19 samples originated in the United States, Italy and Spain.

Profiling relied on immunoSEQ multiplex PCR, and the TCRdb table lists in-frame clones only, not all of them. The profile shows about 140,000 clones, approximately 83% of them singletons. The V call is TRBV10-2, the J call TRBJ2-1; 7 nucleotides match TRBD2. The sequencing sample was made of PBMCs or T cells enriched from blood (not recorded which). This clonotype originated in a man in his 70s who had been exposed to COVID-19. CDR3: CASSDGGGLSYNEQFF. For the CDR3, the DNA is TGCGCCAGCAGTGACGGGGGAGGGTTATCCTACAATGAGCAGTTCTTC.